One and the same sample provided the 9 T cell receptor beta chains below, sequenced in a study of blood T cells in healthy people across ages. Together with a sample-barcoded 5' primer, a J-beta primer mix was included in a second PCR lasting about 7 to 11 cycles. TCRdb ran MiXCR on the 5' RACE reads and lists one entry per CDR3 protein. Of 800,000 or so distinct CDR3 sequences listed, 60% to 80% are singletons. The sample consisted of blood. The receptor set was obtained from a man aged 30-40 years in good health.

This chain links TRBV29-1 with TRBJ2-7; 10 bases are shared with TRBD1. The CDR3 is made up of 12 amino acids. After removal of 6 bases from V and 7 bases from J, the junction contained 6 bases not matched to a gene. Germline V gene data show CDR1 as SQVTM and CDR2 as ANQGSEA. CDR3 amino acids: CSVRQGAREQYF. The CDR3, as DNA: TGCAGCGTCAGACAGGGGGCTCGGGAGCAGTACTTC.

Points on this clonotype: This may stem from a read error, because a much larger clone lies one nucleotide away. The V and J genes are TRBV2 and TRBJ2-1, with unresolved D. V lost 4 bases to trimming and J lost 12 bases, with 10 bases between them. Germline CDR1 and CDR2: SNHLY and FYNNEI. The CDR3 spans 11 residues. CDR3 sequence reads: CASSVTNGQFF. The CDR3 DNA is TGTGCCAGCAGTGTGACCAACGGGCAGTTCTTC.

This clonotype was found a few times. The chain has TRBV7-9 and TRBJ2-5; TRBD1 matches 7 bases. The J call is in doubt because the DNA end fits TRBJ2-7 better. Germline values: CDR1 SEHNR, CDR2 FQNEAQ (reference sequence). The CDR3 loop spans 12 amino acids. DNA of the CDR3: TGTGCCAGCACCTCGGGACAGCGCGAGCAGTACTTC. It encodes CASTSGQREQYF.

The rearrangement links TRBV5-1 to TRBJ2-7; D could derive from TRBD1 or TRBD2 (5 bases each). Germline CDR1 SGHRS, CDR2 YFSETQ. V was trimmed by 4 bases and J by 5 bases, leaving 16 bases between them. The CDR3 is 14 amino acids. CDR3 amino acids: CASSVDGDLDEQYF. The DNA for the CDR3 is TGCGCCAGCAGCGTGGACGGGGACCTCGACGAGCAGTACTTC.

The gene calls are TRBV6-5 and TRBJ2-1; D may be TRBD1 (6 bases). The V gene lost 11 bases and the J gene lost 10 bases, with 21 bases spanning the gap. The CDR3 has 13 amino acids. Germline lookup yields CDR1 MNHEY and CDR2 SVGAGI. CDR3 coding DNA: TGTGCCGCGTGGGACACCCGTTCCTACGAGCAGTTCTTC. It codes for CAAWDTRSYEQFF.

V usage is TRBV9 and J usage is TRBJ2-7, with D perhaps matching TRBD1 or TRBD2 (5 bases each). Per germline, CDR1 SGDLS and CDR2 YYNGEE. Trimming pared 3 bases from V and 4 bases from J, leaving 17 bases between. This CDR3 spans 15 amino acids. The CDR3 nucleotides are TGTGCCAGCAGCGCGGGGACGGCCCGGGGATACGAGCAGTACTTC. Encoded protein: CASSAGTARGYEQYF.

V usage is TRBV4-2 and J usage is TRBJ1-5, with 7 bases lining up with TRBD1. The CDR3 is made up of 14 amino acids. The germline CDR1 and CDR2 sequences are LGHNA and YNFKEQ. V lost 3 bases to trimming and J lost 7 bases; unmatched junction nucleotides: 6. The CDR3 DNA follows: TGTGCCAGCAGCCAGGCCGGGACAGAGCAGCCCCAGCATTTT. This encodes CASSQAGTEQPQHF.

The J gene is TRBJ1-6, the V gene TRBV12-3 or TRBV12-4, with 7 bases matching TRBD1. The V gene end was trimmed by 2 bases and the J gene end by 9 bases; junction bases not matched to a gene: 4. This CDR3 contains 14 residues. CDR3 loop: CASSLLQGVSPLHF. CDR3 bases: TGTGCCAGCAGTTTATTGCAGGGGGTTTCACCCCTCCACTTT.

J is TRBJ2-1 and V is TRBV10-3; the match to TRBD2 covers 10 bases. J was trimmed by 9 bases and V by 4 bases; bases with no gene match: 18. CDR1 is ENHRY, CDR2 SYGVKD, per germline. The CDR3 runs 18 residues. Here the CDR3 reads CAISGVAGGVGNFGEQFF. DNA for the CDR3: TGTGCCATCAGTGGCGTAGCGGGGGGCGTAGGGAATTTCGGTGAGCAGTTCTTC.